This T cell receptor (beta chain) came from a study of vaccination and CD4 T cells after COVID-19. Documented treatment: approximately 9-day PBMC culture with coronavirus spike peptide pools or control peptides (ViraFEST assay). Harvesting of the unexposed donor's CD4+ T cells predated the COVID-19 pandemic (2011-2018). Expanded clonotypes were found by TCR sequencing after peptide-pool stimulation (ViraFEST). Researchers challenged CD4+ T cells from unexposed donors with SARS-CoV-2 S/N and four cold-coronavirus spikes, cells permitting. The Oncomine TCR Beta short-read assay generated sequence data from the DNA of cultured CD4+ T cells. CD4+ T cells were cultured, and genomic DNA was extracted from them. MiXCR, applied by TCRdb to the PCR reads, yields one record per CDR3 protein. The sample holds under 7,000 distinct CDR3 sequences, around 35% seen once. This clonotype was counted a few times. The antigen is unknown.

V shed 0 bases and J shed 4 bases, with 7 bases lying between them. CDR1 is LNHNV and CDR2 is YYDKDF in the germline V gene (reference sequence). The CDR3 sequence is 13 residues long. What was sequenced was CD4+ T cells from blood, cultured in vitro. This TCR was recovered from a human donor in good health. This chain links TRBV15 with TRBJ2-7; the D is unclear. The CDR3 loop is CATSRDLRYEQYF. The CDR3 region has the DNA TGTGCCACCAGCAGAGATTTAAGGTACGAGCAGTACTTC.